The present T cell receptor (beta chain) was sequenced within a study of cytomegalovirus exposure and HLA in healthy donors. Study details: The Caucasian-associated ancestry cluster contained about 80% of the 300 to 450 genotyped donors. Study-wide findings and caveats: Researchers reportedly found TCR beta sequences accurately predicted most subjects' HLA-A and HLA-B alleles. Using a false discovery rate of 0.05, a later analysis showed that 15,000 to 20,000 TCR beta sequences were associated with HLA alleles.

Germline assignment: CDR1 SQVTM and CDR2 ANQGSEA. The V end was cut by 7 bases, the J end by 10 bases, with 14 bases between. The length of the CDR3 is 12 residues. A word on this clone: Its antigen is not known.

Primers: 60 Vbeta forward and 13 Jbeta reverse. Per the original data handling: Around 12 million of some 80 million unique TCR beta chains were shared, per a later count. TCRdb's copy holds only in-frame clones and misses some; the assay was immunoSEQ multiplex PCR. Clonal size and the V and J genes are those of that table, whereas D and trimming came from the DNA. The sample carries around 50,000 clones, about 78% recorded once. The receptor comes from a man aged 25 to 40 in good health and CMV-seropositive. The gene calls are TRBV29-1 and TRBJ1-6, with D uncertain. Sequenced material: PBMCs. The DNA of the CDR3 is TGCAGCGCCCGCTCGGCGGGCTCACCCCTCCACTTT. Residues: CSARSAGSPLHF.